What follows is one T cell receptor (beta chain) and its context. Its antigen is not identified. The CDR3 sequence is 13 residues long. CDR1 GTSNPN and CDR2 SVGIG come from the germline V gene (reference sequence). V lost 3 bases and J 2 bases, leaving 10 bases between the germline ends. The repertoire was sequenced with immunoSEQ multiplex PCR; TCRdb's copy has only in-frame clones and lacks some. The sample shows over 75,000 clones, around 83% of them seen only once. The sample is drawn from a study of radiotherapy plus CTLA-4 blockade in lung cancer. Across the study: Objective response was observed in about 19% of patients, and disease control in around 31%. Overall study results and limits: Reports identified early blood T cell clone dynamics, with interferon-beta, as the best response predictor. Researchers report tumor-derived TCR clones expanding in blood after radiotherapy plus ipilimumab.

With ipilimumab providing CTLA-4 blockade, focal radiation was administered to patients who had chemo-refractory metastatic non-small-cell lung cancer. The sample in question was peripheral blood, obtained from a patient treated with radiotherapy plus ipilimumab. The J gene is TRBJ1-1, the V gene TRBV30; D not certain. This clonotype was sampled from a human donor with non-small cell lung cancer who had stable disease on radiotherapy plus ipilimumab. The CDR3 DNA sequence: TGTGCCTGGAGAAGGACGCCCAACACTGAAGCTTTCTTT. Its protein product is CAWRRTPNTEAFF.